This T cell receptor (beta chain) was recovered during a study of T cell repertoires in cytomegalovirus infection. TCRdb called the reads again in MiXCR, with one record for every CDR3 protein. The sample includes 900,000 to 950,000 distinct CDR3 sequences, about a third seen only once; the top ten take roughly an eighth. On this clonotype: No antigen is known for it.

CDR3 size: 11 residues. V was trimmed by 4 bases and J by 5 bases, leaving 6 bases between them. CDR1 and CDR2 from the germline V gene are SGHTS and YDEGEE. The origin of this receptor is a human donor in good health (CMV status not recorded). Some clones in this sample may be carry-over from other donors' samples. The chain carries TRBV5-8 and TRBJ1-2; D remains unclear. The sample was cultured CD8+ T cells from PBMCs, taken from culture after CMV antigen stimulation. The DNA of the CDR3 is TGTGCCAGCAGCCACCATTATGGCTACACCTTC. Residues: CASSHHYGYTF.